This entry concerns a single TCR beta chain. Its antigen is as yet unknown. The CDR3 is made up of 15 amino acids. With 0 bases removed from V and 0 bases from J, the gap between germline ends came to 6 bases. The germline gives CDR1 SGDLS, CDR2 YYNGEE. This specimen comes from a study of beta chain features in type 1 diabetes. Study-level information: Age and gender were similar between patients and healthy donors, as were cell yields.

Overall study findings and caveats: When Type 1 diabetes patients were examined, their TCRB CDR3s proved moderately but significantly shorter in all four CD4+ subsets. Small HLA sub-analyses could not settle whether HLA shapes TCRB rearrangement.

Every single donor gave one heparinised blood draw, and these averaged roughly 100 mL. Via CD45RO/CCR7/CD25/CD127/CD95/CD27, cells of the CD4+ naive, central memory, regulatory and stem cell-like memory subsets were sorted. Every isolated RNA sample was fully reverse transcribed, so sequencing captured expressed TCRB transcripts. Only in-frame clones appear in the TCRdb table, and some are missing; sequencing was by immunoSEQ multiplex PCR. This sample has around 53,000 clones; under 75% occur once, and the top ten carry approximately 0.3%. The sequence derives from a young woman with type 1 diabetes. The chain couples TRBV9 to TRBJ2-2; D gene unclear. Input material: stem cell memory CD4+ T cells from blood. The CDR3 is CASSVAVANTGELFF. CDR3 sequence (DNA): TGTGCCAGCAGCGTAGCTGTTGCGAACACCGGGGAGCTGTTTTTT.